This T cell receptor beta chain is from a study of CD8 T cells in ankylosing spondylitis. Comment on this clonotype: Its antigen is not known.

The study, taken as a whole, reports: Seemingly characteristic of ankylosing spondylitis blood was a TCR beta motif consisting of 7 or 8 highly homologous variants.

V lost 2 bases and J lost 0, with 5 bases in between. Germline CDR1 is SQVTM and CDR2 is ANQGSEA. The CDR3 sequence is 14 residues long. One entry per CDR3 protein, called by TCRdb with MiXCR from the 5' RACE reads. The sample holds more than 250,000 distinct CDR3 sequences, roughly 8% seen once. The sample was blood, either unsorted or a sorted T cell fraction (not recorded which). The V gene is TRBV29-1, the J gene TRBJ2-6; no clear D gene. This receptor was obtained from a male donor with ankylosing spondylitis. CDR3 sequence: CSVESSSGANVLTF. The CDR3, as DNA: TGCAGCGTTGAATCGAGCTCTGGGGCCAACGTCCTGACTTTC.